The rows below give T cell receptor beta chains drawn from one sample of a study of neurological immune-mediated disorders. TCRdb redid the calling of the 5' RACE reads with MiXCR, one entry per CDR3 protein. The table includes over 45,000 distinct CDR3 sequences, roughly a quarter detected once. Sequencing was carried out using PBMCs. Receptor source: a woman aged 70-85 years in good health. CDR3s include the opening cysteine and the closing phenylalanine or tryptophan. A D gene is named only where the DNA matches it firmly. Size is stated for part of the rows, as once, few or many counts, or as a class when the clone is expanded.

size	V	length	D	CDR3
NA	TRBV18	15	NA	CASSPNGGIQETQYF
few	TRBV30	13	TRBD1	CAWSLQGLLTIYF
many	TRBV5-1	19	TRBD2	CASSSKGLAGGPGYNEQFF
many	TRBV7-2	15	NA	CASSLVGNMNTEAFF
many	TRBV28	11	NA	CASSTSYGYTF
many	TRBV7-2	15	NA	CASTTGQKNTGELFF
NA	TRBV11-2	13	NA	CASSLEPAREAFF
many	TRBV7-2	13	NA	CASSLASNQPQHF
many	TRBV7-9	15	NA	CASSLWGAGADTQYF
many	TRBV7-9	16	TRBD1	CVSSSGTGGISEPQHF
NA	TRBV20-1	17	TRBD1	CSARQGGSAATNEKLFF
many	TRBV28	16	TRBD1	CASSDPSGQGRETQYF
many	TRBV2	14	TRBD2	CASSVTSSSDTQYF
NA	TRBV20-1	13	NA	CSAVLQQGYGYTF
NA	TRBV5-1	14	NA	CASSLVAGDYEQYF
many	TRBV5-1	15	TRBD1	CASSRRDSLAYEQYF
many	TRBV12-3/TRBV12-4	13	NA	CASSPGKPAQAFF
few	TRBV4-3	13	NA	CASSHLQGNTIYF
many	TRBV24-1	12	NA	CATSDTVETQYF
NA	TRBV7-9	15	NA	CASSSGGPNYNEQFF
few	TRBV20-1	12	TRBD2	CSAQGLAYEQYF
few	TRBV6-6	17	TRBD2	CASSYGQTSGREETQYF
NA	TRBV18	16	NA	CASSPLDPRNTGELFF
NA	TRBV28	14	NA	CASSLNLRVYEQYF
many	TRBV20-1	12	NA	CSAGGGADTQYF
NA	TRBV7-2	14	NA	CASSPGSSYNEQFF
many	TRBV7-2	17	NA	CASSLVGGGGITDTQYF
many	TRBV29-1	14	NA	CSVEVVGPGETQYF
many	TRBV5-1	16	TRBD1	CASSSSGGQGLYEQYF
many	TRBV5-6	14	TRBD1	CASSNRDSSYEQYF
many	TRBV5-1	13	NA	CASSETGNQPQHF
many	TRBV6-5	15	NA	CASSWLLGAGEKLFF
few	TRBV12-3/TRBV12-4	14	TRBD1	CASKGQGISDEQFF
many	TRBV10-3	13	NA	CAIRGTSTDTQYF
many	TRBV14	13	NA	CASSGPSTDTQYF
many	TRBV4-1	14	NA	CASSPPGAEETQYF
many	TRBV20-1	14	NA	CSASLDRHTDTQYF
NA	TRBV20-1	12	NA	CSASRGREKLFF
many	TRBV4-2	18	TRBD1	CASSQNLGRDRGTNEQFF
many	TRBV12-3/TRBV12-4	13	NA	CASSPGWVKTQYF
many	TRBV7-3	13	NA	CASSYGQSYEQYF
many	TRBV20-1	15	NA	CSARPTADPTDTQYF
many	TRBV11-3	17	NA	CASSSRPTGKTYNEQFF
NA	TRBV5-5	16	TRBD1	CASSLGRTGGGDTQYF
many	TRBV7-2	15	TRBD1	CASSQQTGVVETQYF
NA	TRBV4-3	16	NA	CASSPEGLQGIYGYTF
many	TRBV7-9	15	NA	CASSLWLGGTGELFF
many	TRBV3-1	15	TRBD1	CASSQEWTGPYEQYF
NA	TRBV11-2	12	TRBD1	CASSLSWDRPNF
NA	TRBV6-2/TRBV6-3	15	TRBD1	CASSYGRTGITEAFF
many	TRBV5-1	14	NA	CASSFDRLNTEAFF
few	TRBV5-1	15	NA	CASSLSGDGPYGYTF
few	TRBV10-3	16	NA	CAISDPSGVVGNTIYF
few	TRBV20-1	14	NA	CSAWPGSAMDEQFF
NA	TRBV20-1	11	TRBD1	CSAGGNYGYTF
many	TRBV20-1	12	NA	CSASSTTNEQFF
few	TRBV5-1	13	NA	CASSFRLEGEQYF
NA	TRBV5-1	15	NA	CASSLGTVMNTEAFF
many	TRBV27	13	NA	CASSIREPYEQYF
many	TRBV6-5	14	TRBD1	CASSPSTGGYEQYF